This T cell receptor (beta chain) was recorded in a study of neurological immune-mediated disorders. The germline V and J ends were trimmed by 5 bases and 7 bases, with 14 bases remaining between them. This CDR3 is 12 amino acids long. The germline V gene has CDR1 DFQATT and CDR2 SNEGSKA (reference sequence). For the sorted libraries, over 900,000 CD4+ or CD8+ T cells were used. This clonotype was picked up many times. The making of cDNA relied on 5'RACE with 10-nucleotide random UMIs. TCRdb reprocessed the 5' RACE reads via MiXCR and lists one record per CDR3 protein. The table shows around 38,000 distinct CDR3 sequences, with 14% occurring only once.

The chain uses TRBV20-1 and TRBJ2-5; D perhaps matches TRBD2 (6 bases). The source is a woman aged 60-75 years with HTLV-1-associated myelopathy (HAM/TSP). Sequenced material: CD4+ T cells from blood. CDR3 DNA sequence: TGCAGTGCTCGCGGGGCCGGCGGGACCCAGTACTTC. Its protein product is CSARGAGGTQYF.